This is a list of T cell receptor beta chains from one sample in a study of CD8 T cells in Susac syndrome. MiXCR, run by TCRdb on the immunoSEQ multiplex PCR reads, gives a single entry per CDR3 protein. The sample yields about 430,000 distinct CDR3 sequences, approximately 85% seen once. The specimen sequenced was CD8+ T cells from PBMCs. The receptors shown here come from a human donor with multiple sclerosis. The CDR3 runs from the conserved cysteine through the conserved F or W. A D gene is named only where the DNA matches it firmly. Only part of the rows carry a size: once, few, many, or a class if the clone is expanded.

abundance | d_gene | j_gene | v_gene | CDR3aa | CDR3nt
once | - | TRBJ2-6 | TRBV27 | CATFSGANVLTF | TGTGCCACCTTCTCTGGGGCCAACGTCCTGACTTTC
- | TRBD1 | TRBJ1-5 | TRBV19 | CASSIWTGDSQPQHF | TGTGCCAGTAGTATCTGGACAGGGGACAGTCAGCCCCAGCATTTT
- | - | TRBJ1-1 | TRBV7-9 | CASSRTAEAFF | TGTGCCAGCAGCCGGACAGCCGAAGCTTTCTTT
- | TRBD1 | TRBJ1-5 | TRBV20-1 | CSARDRVDQPQHF | TGCAGTGCTAGGGACAGGGTAGATCAGCCCCAGCATTTT
once | - | TRBJ1-1 | TRBV29-1 | CSVEFQGRAEAFF | TGCAGCGTTGAGTTTCAGGGAAGGGCTGAAGCTTTCTTT
once | TRBD1 | TRBJ1-2 | TRBV18 | CASSPPGTEGTSNYGYTF | TGTGCCAGCTCACCACCAGGGACAGAGGGGACCTCTAACTATGGCTACACCTTC
- | TRBD1 | TRBJ1-5 | TRBV28 | CASSLPWTGNQPQHF | TGTGCCAGCAGTTTACCCTGGACAGGTAATCAGCCCCAGCATTTT
- | - | TRBJ2-7 | TRBV9 | CASSVDRGTYEQYF | TGTGCCAGCAGCGTGGACCGAGGGACCTACGAGCAGTACTTC
- | TRBD1 | TRBJ2-7 | TRBV6-6 | CASRPPGTGVEQYF | TGTGCCAGCAGGCCCCCCGGGACAGGGGTCGAGCAGTACTTC
- | TRBD1 | TRBJ2-7 | TRBV27 | CASRQGTGVTYEQYF | TGTGCCAGCAGGCAAGGGACAGGGGTAACCTACGAGCAGTACTTC
- | TRBD1 | TRBJ1-2 | TRBV13 | CASSQGQGGLSNGYTF | TGTGCCAGCAGCCAGGGACAGGGGGGATTAAGTAATGGCTACACCTTC
once | - | TRBJ2-7 | TRBV6-1 | CATRRRADSYEQYF | TGTGCCACCCGAAGGAGGGCCGACTCCTACGAGCAGTACTTC
- | - | TRBJ2-1 | TRBV7-7 | CASSFNRATYNEQFF | TGTGCTAGCAGCTTCAACAGGGCTACCTACAATGAGCAGTTCTTC
- | - | TRBJ2-1 | TRBV27 | CASSLTVAYDEQFF | TGTGCCAGCAGTTTGACGGTAGCCTACGATGAGCAGTTCTTC
- | - | TRBJ2-2 | TRBV7-9 | CASSMPTGTGELFF | TGTGCCAGCAGCATGCCCACCGGGACCGGGGAGCTGTTTTTT
- | - | TRBJ1-1 | TRBV4-1 | CASSPDAEGVNTEAFF | TGCGCCAGCAGCCCCGACGCGGAGGGGGTGAACACTGAAGCTTTCTTT
- | - | TRBJ1-5 | TRBV6-5 | CASSLTVGQPQHF | TGTGCCAGCAGTTTGACGGTAGGTCAGCCCCAGCATTTT
- | TRBD1 | TRBJ2-7 | TRBV6-1 | CASSAGTGFLSSYEQYF | TGTGCCAGCAGTGCTGGGACAGGTTTTCTGTCGTCCTACGAGCAGTACTTC
- | - | TRBJ1-1 | TRBV29-1 | CSVEAQGLAEAFF | TGCAGCGTTGAGGCCCAGGGACTGGCTGAAGCTTTCTTT
once | - | TRBJ1-1 | TRBV6-5 | CASSYGSVNTEAFF | TGTGCCAGCAGTTACGGAAGCGTGAACACTGAAGCTTTCTTT
- | TRBD1 | TRBJ1-4 | TRBV13 | CASSLEGTGDEKLFF | TGTGCCAGCAGCTTAGAGGGGACAGGGGATGAAAAACTGTTTTTT
- | - | TRBJ2-2 | TRBV12-3/TRBV12-4 | CASNQGNTGELFF | TGTGCCAGCAATCAGGGAAACACCGGGGAGCTGTTTTTT
- | - | TRBJ2-7 | TRBV4-1 | CASSQASGPAYEQYF | TGCGCCAGCAGCCAGGCCTCCGGGCCCGCCTACGAGCAGTACTTC
- | TRBD2 | TRBJ2-4 | TRBV11-2 | CASSSWQREAKNIQYF | TGTGCCAGCAGCTCTTGGCAGCGGGAAGCCAAAAACATTCAGTACTTC
- | - | TRBJ2-7 | TRBV4-1 | CASSQEGLAAYEQYF | TGCGCCAGCAGCCAAGAAGGGCTTGCCGCTTACGAGCAGTACTTC
- | TRBD1 | TRBJ2-7 | TRBV5-4 | CASSEDRGSLTYEQYF | TGTGCCAGCAGCGAGGACAGGGGCTCTTTAACCTACGAGCAGTACTTC
few | - | TRBJ2-1 | TRBV29-1 | CSVEGPVNSLSYNEQFF | TGCAGCGTTGAAGGGCCGGTGAATAGTCTGTCCTACAATGAGCAGTTCTTC
- | TRBD2 | TRBJ2-1 | TRBV13 | CASSLGLAGGPSNEQFF | TGTGCCAGCAGCTTAGGGCTAGCGGGAGGGCCGTCGAATGAGCAGTTCTTC
- | - | TRBJ1-1 | TRBV30 | CAWSLGEEMNTEAFF | TGTGCCTGGAGTTTAGGGGAAGAGATGAACACTGAAGCTTTCTTT
- | TRBD1 | TRBJ1-2 | TRBV11-2 | CASSFQGTGTYGYTF | TGTGCCAGCAGCTTCCAAGGGACAGGGACCTATGGCTACACCTTC
- | TRBD1 | TRBJ2-1 | TRBV5-6 | CASSPGHEGANNEQFF | TGTGCCAGCAGCCCCGGACACGAGGGGGCTAACAATGAGCAGTTCTTC
- | - | TRBJ2-6 | TRBV5-4 | CASASGGPGANVLTF | TGTGCCAGCGCATCCGGGGGTCCGGGGGCCAACGTCCTGACTTTC
- | - | TRBJ1-2 | TRBV7-9 | CASTDGVSFNYGYTF | TGTGCCAGCACCGACGGAGTATCATTTAACTATGGCTACACCTTC
- | - | TRBJ1-4 | TRBV10-3 | CAISESVTLNEKLFF | TGTGCCATCAGTGAGTCAGTCACCTTAAATGAAAAACTGTTTTTT
- | - | TRBJ1-1 | TRBV12-3/TRBV12-4 | CASKPGTGNTEAFF | TGTGCCAGCAAGCCCGGGACGGGTAACACTGAAGCTTTCTTT
- | TRBD2 | TRBJ2-5 | TRBV7-6 | CASTVGLVSEETQYF | TGTGCCAGCACCGTAGGACTAGTTTCGGAAGAGACCCAGTACTTC
- | TRBD2 | TRBJ2-7 | TRBV6-2/TRBV6-3 | CASNSLGGSSYEQYF | TGTGCCAGCAACTCACTGGGCGGGAGCTCCTACGAGCAGTACTTC
- | - | TRBJ2-3 | TRBV9 | CASMSSLTDTQYF | TGTGCCAGCATGTCCAGTCTCACAGATACGCAGTATTTT
- | - | TRBJ1-1 | TRBV3-1 | CASSLRLRSEAFF | TGTGCCAGCAGCCTCCGTCTTCGAAGTGAAGCTTTCTTT
- | - | TRBJ1-3 | TRBV30 | CAWMTDTGNTIYF | TGTGCCTGGATGACGGACACAGGAAACACCATATATTTT
- | - | TRBJ1-1 | TRBV5-1 | CASSLAGKNTEAFF | TGCGCCAGCAGCTTGGCGGGGAAGAACACTGAAGCTTTCTTT
- | - | TRBJ1-2 | TRBV24-1 | CATSDQVVRPYGYTF | TGTGCCACCAGTGACCAAGTCGTACGGCCCTATGGCTACACCTTC
- | - | TRBJ1-1 | TRBV6-1 | CASSEWGEGDTEAFF | TGTGCCAGCAGTGAATGGGGGGAAGGCGACACTGAAGCTTTCTTT
- | TRBD1 | TRBJ2-5 | TRBV3-1 | CASSQVDRGYPQETQYF | TGTGCCAGCAGCCAAGTCGACAGGGGATATCCACAAGAGACCCAGTACTTC
- | - | TRBJ2-2 | TRBV24-1 | CATSITDGELFF | TGTGCCACCAGTATTACGGACGGGGAGCTGTTTTTT
- | TRBD2 | TRBJ2-7 | TRBV5-4 | CASSEGLAGPSVSYEQYF | TGTGCCAGCAGCGAGGGACTAGCGGGCCCGTCGGTCTCCTACGAGCAGTACTTC
- | - | TRBJ1-1 | TRBV12-3/TRBV12-4 | CASSLVGQAVLNTEAFF | TGTGCCAGCAGTTTAGTGGGGCAGGCAGTATTGAACACTGAAGCTTTCTTT
- | TRBD2 | TRBJ2-3 | TRBV2 | CASMVLAGALAITDTQYF | TGTGCCAGCATGGTACTAGCGGGGGCCCTAGCGATCACAGATACGCAGTATTTT
- | - | TRBJ2-2 | TRBV20-1 | CSARDGRTNTGELFF | TGCAGTGCTAGAGATGGGCGGACGAACACCGGGGAGCTGTTTTTT
once | - | TRBJ2-1 | TRBV5-1 | CASSSRDEQFF | TGCGCCAGCAGCTCCCGGGATGAGCAGTTCTTC
- | - | TRBJ1-1 | TRBV6-5 | CASSYSIFQGEQNEAFF | TGTGCCAGCAGTTACTCGATTTTTCAGGGTGAACAGAATGAAGCTTTCTTT
- | - | TRBJ2-5 | TRBV7-8 | CASSLLFGVQGETQYF | TGTGCCAGCAGCTTACTCTTCGGGGTCCAGGGGGAGACCCAGTACTTC